This record concerns one TCR beta chain sequence. This record comes from a study of blood T cell repertoires in COVID-19. Study at large: Sites in the United States, Italy and Spain provided acute and convalescent COVID-19 samples. The analysed material was cDNA or gDNA that came from T cells, B-cell-depleted T cells, or PBMCs.

Authors' methods: Reference gene primers were amplified, and this amplification served to estimate nucleated cell counts. Produced via immunoSEQ multiplex PCR; TCRdb's table is partial and in-frame only. That table furnishes V, J and clone size, whereas the DNA furnished D and trimming. Of about 240,000 clones detected, 84% appear once; the ten largest clones hold roughly 4%. This CDR3 is built from 13 residues. V gave up 5 bases and J gave up 6 bases; unmatched junction bases: 2. The V gene's germline CDR1 is SGHTA and CDR2 FQGTGA. Specimen: peripheral blood. The sequence was obtained from a man aged 50-59 years with acute or convalescent COVID-19. This chain links TRBV7-3 with TRBJ2-1; 9 positions match TRBD2. CDR3 in amino acids: CASSVSGGNEQFF. DNA of the CDR3: TGTGCCAGCAGCGTTAGCGGGGGCAATGAGCAGTTCTTC.